This T cell receptor (beta chain) was retrieved from a study of cytomegalovirus exposure and HLA in healthy donors. TCRdb keeps only in-frame clones here, not all; method: immunoSEQ multiplex PCR. The data contain hundreds of thousands of clones, around four fifths of them singletons. V lost 1 base to trimming and J lost 7 bases; unmatched junction nucleotides: 3. CDR3 length: 14 amino acids. Per germline, CDR1 LNHNV and CDR2 YYDKDF (reference sequence). General observations from the study: Altogether, 160 or so TCR beta chains were recorded as cytomegalovirus-associated. Among the CMV-associated chains, a few were confirmed in vitro as specific for CMV antigens. Subsequent analysis found a tendency for first-cohort TCR clusters to co-occur within the 120 or so validation repertoires.

Turning to this clone: Its matching antigen is unknown.

The gene calls are TRBV15 and TRBJ2-1; 8 nucleotides agree with TRBD1. Sequenced input: PBMCs. This TCR was sampled from a woman aged 18 to 35 in good health and CMV-seronegative. The CDR3 DNA reads as TGTGCCACCAGCAGAGTTCGACAGGGGAATGAGCAGTTCTTC. Protein: CATSRVRQGNEQFF. Looking up the rest from reference TRBV15 and TRBJ2-1 gives the full variable domain: DAMVIQNPRYQVTQFGKPVTLSCSQTLNHNVMYWYQQKSSQAPKLLFHYYDKDFNNEADTPDNFQSRRPNTSFCFLDIRSPGLGDTAMYLCATSRVRQGNEQFFGPGTRLTVL.